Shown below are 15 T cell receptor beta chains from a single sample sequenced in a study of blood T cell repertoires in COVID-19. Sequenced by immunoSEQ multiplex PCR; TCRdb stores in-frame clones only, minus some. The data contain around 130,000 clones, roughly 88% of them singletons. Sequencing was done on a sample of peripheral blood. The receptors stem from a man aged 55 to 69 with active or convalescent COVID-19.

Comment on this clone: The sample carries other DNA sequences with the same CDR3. CDR3 in amino acids: CASSIAGGSYEQYF. The CDR3 coding sequence is TGTGCCAGTAGTATAGCCGGGGGCTCCTACGAGCAGTACTTC. This rearrangement joins TRBV19 to TRBJ2-7; possibly TRBD2 for D (6 bases). Germline V gene sequence: CDR1 LNHDA, CDR2 SQIVND (reference sequence). This CDR3 is built from 14 residues. V was shortened by 1 base and J by 0 bases, with 7 bases between the two germline ends.

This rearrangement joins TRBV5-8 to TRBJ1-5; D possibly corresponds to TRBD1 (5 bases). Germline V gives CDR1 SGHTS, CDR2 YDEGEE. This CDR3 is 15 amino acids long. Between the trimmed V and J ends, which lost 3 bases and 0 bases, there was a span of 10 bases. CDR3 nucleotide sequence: TGTGCCAGCAGCTCATCAGGGTATAGCAATCAGCCCCAGCATTTT. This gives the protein CASSSSGYSNQPQHF.

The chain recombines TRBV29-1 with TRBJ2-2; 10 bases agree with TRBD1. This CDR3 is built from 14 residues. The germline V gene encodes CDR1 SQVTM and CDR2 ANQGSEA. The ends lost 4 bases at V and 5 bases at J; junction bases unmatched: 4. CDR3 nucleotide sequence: TGCAGCGTTGTCGGGACAGGGGTGACCGGGGAGCTGTTTTTT. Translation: CSVVGTGVTGELFF.

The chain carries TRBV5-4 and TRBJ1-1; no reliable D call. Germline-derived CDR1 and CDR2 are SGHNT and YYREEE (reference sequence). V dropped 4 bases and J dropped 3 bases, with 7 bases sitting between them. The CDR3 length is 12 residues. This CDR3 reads CASSTDDTEAFF. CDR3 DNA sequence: TGTGCCAGCAGCACAGATGACACTGAAGCTTTCTTT. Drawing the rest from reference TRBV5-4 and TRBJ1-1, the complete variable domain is ETGVTQSPTHLIKTRGQQVTLRCSSQSGHNTVSWYQQALGQGPQFIFQYYREEENGRGNFPPRFSGLQFPNYSSELNVNALELDDSALYLCASSTDDTEAFFGQGTRLTVV.

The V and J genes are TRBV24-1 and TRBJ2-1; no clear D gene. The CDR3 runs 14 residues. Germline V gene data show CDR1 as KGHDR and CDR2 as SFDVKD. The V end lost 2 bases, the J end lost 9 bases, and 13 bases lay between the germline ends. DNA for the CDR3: TGTGCCACCAGTGATTACCCCCTGGTCAGTGAGCAGTTCTTC. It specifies CATSDYPLVSEQFF.

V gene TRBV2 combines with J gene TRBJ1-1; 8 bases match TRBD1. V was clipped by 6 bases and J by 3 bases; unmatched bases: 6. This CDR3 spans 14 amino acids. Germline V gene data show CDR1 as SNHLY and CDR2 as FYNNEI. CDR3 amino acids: CASRAGGGHTEAFF. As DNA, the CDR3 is TGTGCCAGCAGGGCAGGGGGCGGGCACACTGAAGCTTTCTTT.

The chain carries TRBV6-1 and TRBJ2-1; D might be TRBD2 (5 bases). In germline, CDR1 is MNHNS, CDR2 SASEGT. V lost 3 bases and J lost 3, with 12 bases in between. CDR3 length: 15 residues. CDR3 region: CASSDRGSDYNEQFF. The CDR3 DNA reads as TGTGCCAGCAGTGATAGAGGGAGTGACTACAATGAGCAGTTCTTC.

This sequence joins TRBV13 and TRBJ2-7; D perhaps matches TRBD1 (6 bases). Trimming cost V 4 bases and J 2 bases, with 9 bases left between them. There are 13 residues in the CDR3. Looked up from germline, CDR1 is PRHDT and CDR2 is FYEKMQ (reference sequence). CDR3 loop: CASSSTGPYEQYF. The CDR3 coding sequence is TGTGCCAGCAGCTCAACAGGGCCCTACGAGCAGTACTTC. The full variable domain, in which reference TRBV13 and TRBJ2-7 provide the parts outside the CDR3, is AAGVIQSPRHLIKEKRETATLKCYPIPRHDTVYWYQQGPGQDPQFLISFYEKMQSDKGSIPDRFSAQQFSDYHSELNMSSLELGDSALYFCASSSTGPYEQYFGPGTRLTVT.

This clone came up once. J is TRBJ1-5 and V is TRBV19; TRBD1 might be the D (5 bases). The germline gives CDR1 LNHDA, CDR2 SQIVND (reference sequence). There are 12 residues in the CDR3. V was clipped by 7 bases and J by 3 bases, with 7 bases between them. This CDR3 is CASNRYNQPQHF. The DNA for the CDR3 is TGTGCCAGTAACAGGTACAATCAGCCCCAGCATTTT.

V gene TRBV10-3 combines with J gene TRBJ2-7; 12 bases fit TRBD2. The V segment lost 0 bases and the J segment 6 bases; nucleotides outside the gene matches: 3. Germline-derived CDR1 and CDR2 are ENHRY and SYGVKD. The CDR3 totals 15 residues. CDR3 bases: TGTGCCATCAGTGAGTCCCTAGCGGGAGGGGGCGAGCAGTACTTC. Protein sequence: CAISESLAGGGEQYF.

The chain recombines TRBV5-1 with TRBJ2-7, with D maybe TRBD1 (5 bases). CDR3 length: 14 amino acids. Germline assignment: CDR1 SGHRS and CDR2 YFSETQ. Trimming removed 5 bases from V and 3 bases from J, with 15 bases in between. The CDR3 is CASRMTVTNYEQYF. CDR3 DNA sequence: TGCGCCAGCAGAATGACAGTTACGAACTACGAGCAGTACTTC.

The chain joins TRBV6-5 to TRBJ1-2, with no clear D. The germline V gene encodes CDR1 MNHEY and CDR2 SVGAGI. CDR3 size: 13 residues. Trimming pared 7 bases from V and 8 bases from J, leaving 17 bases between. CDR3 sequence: CASTPRRLDGYTF. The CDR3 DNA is TGTGCCAGCACCCCGCGGCGGCTAGACGGCTACACCTTC.

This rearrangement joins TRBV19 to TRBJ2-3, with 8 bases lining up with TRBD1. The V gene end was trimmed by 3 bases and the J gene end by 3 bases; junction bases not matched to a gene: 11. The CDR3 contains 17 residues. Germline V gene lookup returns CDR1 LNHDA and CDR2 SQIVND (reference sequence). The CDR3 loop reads CASSIRDRGFITDTQYF. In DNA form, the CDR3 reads TGTGCCAGTAGTATTAGAGACAGGGGATTCATTACAGATACGCAGTATTTT.

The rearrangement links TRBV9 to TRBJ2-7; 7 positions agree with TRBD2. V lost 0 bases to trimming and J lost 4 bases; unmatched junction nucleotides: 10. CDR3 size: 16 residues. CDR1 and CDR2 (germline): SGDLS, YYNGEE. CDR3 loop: CASSVGAGAPQYEQYF. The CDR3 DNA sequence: TGTGCCAGCAGCGTAGGTGCGGGAGCTCCTCAATACGAGCAGTACTTC.

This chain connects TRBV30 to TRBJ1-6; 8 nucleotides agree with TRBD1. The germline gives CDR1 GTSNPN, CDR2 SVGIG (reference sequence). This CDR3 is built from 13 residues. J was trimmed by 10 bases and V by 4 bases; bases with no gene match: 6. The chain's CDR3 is CAWTGQGKSPLHF. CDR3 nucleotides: TGTGCCTGGACTGGACAGGGTAAATCACCCCTCCACTTT. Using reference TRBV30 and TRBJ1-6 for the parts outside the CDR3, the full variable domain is SQTIHQWPATLVQPVGSPLSLECTVEGTSNPNLYWYRQAAGRGLQLLFYSVGIGQISSEVPQNLSASRPQDRQFILSSKKLLLSDSGFYLCAWTGQGKSPLHFGNGTRLTVT.